This entry is about one TCR beta chain. Its antigen specificity is not known. Base quality data are lacking; no much larger clone is found one base away. The entry originates in a study of shared clonotypes between healthy human individuals (dated by TCRdb to 2018 to 2020). Broadly, across the study: A few men and a couple of women, aged 18 to 49 years, made up the cohort. Per donor, leukapheresis produced somewhere between about 0.8 and 9.5 billion PBMCs. Libraries were prepared and TCR repertoires were sequenced by different laboratories using diverse techniques, in order to increase sequencing depth and limit assay-specific biases. The study deeply sequenced blood TCR repertoires of five healthy adults to estimate repertoire size and the extent of clonotype sharing between individuals. For each donor, CD4 naive and CD4 memory were each run on three plates, CD8 naive on two plates, and CD8 memory on one plate.

Donors were healthy HIV-negative adults with no recently reported acute infections or vaccinations. Every donor was a Caucasian adult residing in Nashville, Tennessee, USA. CD4+ T cells were enriched through magnetic negative selection, after which naive cells were positively selected on CD45RA and the remaining negative fraction served as the memory subset. Blood was collected by leukapheresis, and PBMCs were isolated by Ficoll-Histopaque density gradient centrifugation and then cryopreserved in liquid nitrogen vapor phase. Purity and quantity of every magnetically sorted T cell population were checked by analytical flow cytometry. From each sorted fraction, genomic DNA was isolated and quantified by UV absorbance on a Nanodrop 2000c. Overall results and qualifications from the work: Sampling was restricted to blood, and TCR repertoires in tissue are likely to differ from TCR repertoires in blood. Because the study included only a small number of donors, the genetic and exposure-history diversity represented was limited. Compared with non-shared clonotypes, the clonotypes found in all four sorted-subset donors had higher generation probabilities. Pairwise subsampling led to the expectation that sequencing depth would affect the degree of clonotype sharing among donors. Around 5% of naive CD4, 3.5% of naive CD8, 2.3% of memory CD4, and 0.4% of memory CD8 clonotypes were shared across a few donors. Even with the large sequencing depth, rarefaction of the sorted-subset datasets indicated that sequencing was incomplete. Naive subsets generally had larger estimated clonotype richness than memory subsets.

TCR CDR3 regions were amplified from genomic DNA by multiplex PCR using the deep immunoSEQ assay. Genomic DNA extracted from each cell subset was distributed evenly over all wells of several immunoSEQ 96-well plates, and each plate served as one replicate. Each replicate PCR for sorted subsets received about 0.2 ug genomic DNA, equal to tens of thousands of T cell genomes. Purified libraries were quantified with a Qubit 3.0 fluorometer, sized on a Bioanalyzer 2100, and re-quantified with the KAPA Library Quantification kit. A separate single-read 150-cycle Illumina NextSeq 550 flow cell was used to sequence each immunoSEQ 96-well plate. The authors processed their data as follows. Because only junctional sequences without quality scores were contained in the immunoSEQ output, filtering matching that applied to full-length reads could not be performed. To assign V/J genes and CDR3, sequences were annotated against IMGT germline references using PyIR, a Python wrapper for IgBLAST v1.9. Reads were filtered out if the reads had weak V/J assignments (E-value above 1e-6), no CDR3, stop codons, out-of-frame junctions, or ambiguous translated residues. V3J clonotypes were defined as sequences sharing an identical inferred V gene, J gene, and CDR3 amino acid sequence. Percentage overlap between repertoires was computed as shared unique clonotypes divided by the size of the smaller repertoire. RTK rarefaction, the Chao1 estimator, and Recon v2.1 estimates of unobserved clonotypes were used to assess repertoire richness. Generation probabilities for all TCRbeta clonotypes obtained by the gDNA method from a handful of donors were computed using OLGA. TCRdb limited this immuneACCESS table to in-frame rearrangements with V and J called. A share of clones is missing; checked studies link under half to unresolved V genes, and the rest is unexplained. From that table come the V and J calls and clone size; the DNA was used to work out D and trimming. The sample data list millions of clones, and around nine tenths of these were observed just once. The top ten clonotypes cover roughly 0.14% of the sample.

There are 12 amino acids in the CDR3, from cysteine to phenylalanine inclusive. Kept here is only the CDR3 DNA, which spans 36 bases and is read in frame from base 1. In the germline V gene, CDR1 corresponds to SNHLY and CDR2 to FYNNEI. Trimming costs V 7 bases and J 6 bases, and their ends lie 10 bases apart. Sample: naive CD4+ T cells sorted from blood. The cell subset or site label here, explained by the study, means: CD45RA+ positively selected. The sequence was collected from a man aged 18 to 29 in good health. This sequence uses TRBV2 and TRBJ1-5; no D gene can be assigned with confidence. The bases read TGTGCCAGCAAGGGAGCTCTTCAGCCCCAGCATTTT. Translated, this gives CASKGALQPQHF.